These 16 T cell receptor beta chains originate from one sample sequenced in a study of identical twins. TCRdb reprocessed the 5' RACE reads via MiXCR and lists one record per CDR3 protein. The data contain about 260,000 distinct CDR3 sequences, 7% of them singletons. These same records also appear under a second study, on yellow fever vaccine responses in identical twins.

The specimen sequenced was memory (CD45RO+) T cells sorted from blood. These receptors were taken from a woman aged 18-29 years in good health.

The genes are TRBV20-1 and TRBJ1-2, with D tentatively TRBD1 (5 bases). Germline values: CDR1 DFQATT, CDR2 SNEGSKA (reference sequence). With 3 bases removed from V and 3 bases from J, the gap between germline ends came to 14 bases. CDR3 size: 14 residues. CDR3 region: CSARDKSSDYGYTF. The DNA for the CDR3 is TGCAGTGCTAGGGACAAATCTTCGGACTATGGCTACACCTTC.

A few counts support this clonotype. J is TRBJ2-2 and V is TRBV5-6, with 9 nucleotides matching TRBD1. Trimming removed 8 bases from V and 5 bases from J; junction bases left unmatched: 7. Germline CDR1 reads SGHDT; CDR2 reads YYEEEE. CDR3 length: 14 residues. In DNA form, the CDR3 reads TGTGCCAGTGCGGGACAGGGTTATACCGGGGAGCTGTTTTTT. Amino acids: CASAGQGYTGELFF.

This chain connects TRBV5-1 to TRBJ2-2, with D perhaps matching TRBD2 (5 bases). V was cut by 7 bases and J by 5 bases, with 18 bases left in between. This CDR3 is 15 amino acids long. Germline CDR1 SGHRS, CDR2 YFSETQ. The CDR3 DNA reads TGCGCCAGCCAGACGTGGTCAAGCGGTACCGGGGAGCTGTTTTTT. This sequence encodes CASQTWSSGTGELFF.

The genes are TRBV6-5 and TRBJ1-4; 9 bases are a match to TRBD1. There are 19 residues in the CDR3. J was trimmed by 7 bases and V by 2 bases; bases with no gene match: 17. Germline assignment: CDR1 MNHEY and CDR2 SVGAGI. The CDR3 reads CASSYEWTGASTSGEKLFF. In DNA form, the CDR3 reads TGTGCCAGCAGTTACGAGTGGACAGGGGCCTCAACTAGCGGTGAAAAACTGTTTTTT.

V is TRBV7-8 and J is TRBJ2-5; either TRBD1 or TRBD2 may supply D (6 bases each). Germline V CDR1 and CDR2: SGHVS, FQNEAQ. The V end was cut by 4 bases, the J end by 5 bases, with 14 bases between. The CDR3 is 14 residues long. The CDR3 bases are TGTGCCAGCAGCTCAGGAGGGGGTCCGGAGACCCAGTACTTC. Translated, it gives CASSSGGGPETQYF.

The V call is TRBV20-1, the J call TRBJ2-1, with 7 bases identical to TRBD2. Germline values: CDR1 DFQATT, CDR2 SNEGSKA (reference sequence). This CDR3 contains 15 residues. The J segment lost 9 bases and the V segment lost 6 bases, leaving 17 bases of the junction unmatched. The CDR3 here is CSAQGLGREQGEQFF. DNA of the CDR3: TGCAGTGCCCAAGGGTTGGGGCGGGAGCAGGGTGAGCAGTTCTTC.

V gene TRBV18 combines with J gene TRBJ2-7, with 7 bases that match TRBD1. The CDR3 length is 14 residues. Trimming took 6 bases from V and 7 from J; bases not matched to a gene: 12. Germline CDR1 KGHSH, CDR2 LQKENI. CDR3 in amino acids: CASSKTTGIQEQYF. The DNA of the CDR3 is TGTGCCAGCTCCAAAACGACAGGGATCCAGGAGCAGTACTTC.

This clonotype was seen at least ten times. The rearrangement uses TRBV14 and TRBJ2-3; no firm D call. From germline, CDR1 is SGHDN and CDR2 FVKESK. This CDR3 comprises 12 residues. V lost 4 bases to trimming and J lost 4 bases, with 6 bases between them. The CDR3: CASSPRSDTQYF. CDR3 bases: TGTGCCAGCAGCCCCCGGTCAGATACGCAGTATTTT.

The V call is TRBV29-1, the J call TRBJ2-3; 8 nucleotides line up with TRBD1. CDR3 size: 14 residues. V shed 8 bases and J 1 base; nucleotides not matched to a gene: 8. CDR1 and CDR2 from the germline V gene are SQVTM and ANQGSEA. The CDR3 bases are TGCAGCTTCGACAGGGGAAGTGGCACAGATACGCAGTATTTT. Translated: CSFDRGSGTDTQYF.

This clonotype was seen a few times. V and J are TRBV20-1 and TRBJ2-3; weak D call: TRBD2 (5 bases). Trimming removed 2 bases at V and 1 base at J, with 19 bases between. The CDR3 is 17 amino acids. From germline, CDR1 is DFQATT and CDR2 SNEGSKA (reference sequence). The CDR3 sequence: CSARTRAGLTGTDTQYF. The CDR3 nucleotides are TGCAGTGCTAGAACTAGGGCAGGCCTAACGGGCACAGATACGCAGTATTTT.

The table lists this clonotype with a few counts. This CDR3 is CASSAPDGLYTF. The CDR3 region has the DNA TGCGCCAGCAGCGCTCCGGACGGACTCTACACCTTC. The V and J genes are TRBV4-1 and TRBJ1-2; D remains unclear. Between the trimmed V and J ends, which lost 5 bases and 10 bases, there was a span of 14 bases. CDR1 MGHRA and CDR2 YSYEKL come from the germline V gene. The CDR3 totals 12 residues.

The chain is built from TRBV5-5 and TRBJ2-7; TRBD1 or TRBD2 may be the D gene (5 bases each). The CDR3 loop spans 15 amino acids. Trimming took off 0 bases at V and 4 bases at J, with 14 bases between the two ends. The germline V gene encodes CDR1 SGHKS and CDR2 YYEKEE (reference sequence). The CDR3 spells CASSLEGTAVYEQYF. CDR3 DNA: TGTGCCAGCAGCTTGGAGGGGACGGCTGTATACGAGCAGTACTTC. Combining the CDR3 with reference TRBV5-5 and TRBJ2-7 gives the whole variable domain DAGVTQSPTHLIKTRGQQVTLRCSPISGHKSVSWYQQVLGQGPQFIFQYYEKEERGRGNFPDRFSARQFPNYSSELNVNALLLGDSALYLCASSLEGTAVYEQYFGPGTRLTVT.

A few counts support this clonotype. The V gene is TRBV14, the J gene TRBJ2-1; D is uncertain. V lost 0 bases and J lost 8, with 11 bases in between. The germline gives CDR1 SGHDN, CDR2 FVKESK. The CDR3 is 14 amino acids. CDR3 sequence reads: CASSQDPGFDEQFF. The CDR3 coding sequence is TGTGCCAGCAGCCAAGATCCCGGATTCGATGAGCAGTTCTTC.

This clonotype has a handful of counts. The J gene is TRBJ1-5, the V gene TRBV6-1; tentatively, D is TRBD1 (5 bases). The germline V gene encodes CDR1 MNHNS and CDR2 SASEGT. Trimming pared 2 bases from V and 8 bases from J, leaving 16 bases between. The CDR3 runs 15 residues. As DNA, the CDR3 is TGTGCCAGCAGTGAAATTTACGGGACCCCCGAGCCCCAGCATTTT. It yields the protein CASSEIYGTPEPQHF.

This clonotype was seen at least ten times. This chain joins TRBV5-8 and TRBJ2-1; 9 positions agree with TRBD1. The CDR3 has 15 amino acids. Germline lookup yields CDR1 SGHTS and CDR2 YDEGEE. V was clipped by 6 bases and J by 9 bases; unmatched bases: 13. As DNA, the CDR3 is TGTGCCAGCAACCCCGTTGGGACAGGGACCGGTGAGCAGTTCTTC. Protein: CASNPVGTGTGEQFF.

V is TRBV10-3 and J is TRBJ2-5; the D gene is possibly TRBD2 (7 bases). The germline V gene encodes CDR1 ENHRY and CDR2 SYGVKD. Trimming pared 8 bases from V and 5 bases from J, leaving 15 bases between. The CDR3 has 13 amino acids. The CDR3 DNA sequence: TGTGCCATCGGGGGGGGGGCTGCGGAGACCCAGTACTTC. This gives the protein CAIGGGAAETQYF.